This TCR beta chain was sequenced during a study of identical twins. Template switching added a universal primer site, and cDNA bore unique molecular identifiers. TCRdb independently ran MiXCR on the 5' RACE reads; one entry per CDR3 protein. The table has roughly 570,000 distinct CDR3 sequences, around 9.6% seen once. Only a few counts were recorded for this clonotype. Germline CDR1 is DFQATT and CDR2 is SNEGSKA (reference sequence). The CDR3 runs 15 residues. V lost 3 bases, J lost 8 bases, and 8 bases stayed unmatched. This sample also belongs to another study, concerning yellow fever vaccine responses in identical twins.

The chain has TRBV20-1 and TRBJ2-1, with 12 nucleotides matching TRBD2. The sample comprised PBMCs. This TCR came from a woman younger than 30 in good health. CDR3 DNA sequence: TGCAGTGCTAGCCCCACTAGCGGGAGGCCCGATGAGCAGTTCTTC. Protein product: CSASPTSGRPDEQFF.